This TCR beta chain emerged from a study of blood T cell repertoires in COVID-19. Study summary: The United States, Italy and Spain supplied acute and convalescent COVID-19 samples. From T cells, B-cell-depleted T cells, or PBMCs came the material, which was cDNA or gDNA.

As processed by the authors: Reference gene primer amplification gave nucleated cell count estimates. Data came from immunoSEQ multiplex PCR; TCRdb stores just in-frame clones and leaves some out. V, J and clone size are those of that table, while D and trimming were read from the DNA. The sample lists 350,000 to 450,000 clones; around 92% were seen once. Germline V gene data show CDR1 as SGHTA and CDR2 as FQGNSA. Losses at the gene ends were 5 bases for V and 6 bases for J; bases not matched to a gene: 12. This CDR3 is built from 15 residues. The chain combines TRBV7-2 with TRBJ2-7; 8 nucleotides match TRBD2. Material: peripheral blood. The TCR sequence derives from a man aged 35-49 years with acute or convalescent COVID-19. The CDR3 bases are TGTGCCAGCAGCCAAACTGGGCTAGCGGGTCTCGAGCAGTACTTC. Translating gives CASSQTGLAGLEQYF. Based on the CDR3 plus reference TRBV7-2 and TRBJ2-7, the full variable domain is GAGVSQSPSNKVTEKGKDVELRCDPISGHTALYWYRQSLGQGLEFLIYFQGNSAPDKSGLPSDRFSAERTGGSVSTLTIQRTQQEDSAVYLCASSQTGLAGLEQYFGPGTRLTVT.